The rows below give T cell receptor beta chains drawn from one sample of a study of beta chain features in type 1 diabetes. The table came from immunoSEQ multiplex PCR; TCRdb's copy has only in-frame clones and leaves some out. The table records around 140,000 clones, 9% to 10% of them present only once. Sequences were obtained from central memory CD4+ T cells from blood. All receptors derive from a woman aged 40 to 50 in good health. Both conserved end residues are part of each CDR3. A D gene is named only where the DNA matches it firmly. Part of the rows lack a size; the others show once, few, many or a class for expanded clones.

>TRBV18|NA|few|TRBJ2-7
TGTGCCAGCTCACCACCCGACAGGCTCGCGGGCGAGCAGTACTTC
CASSPPDRLAGEQYF
>TRBV7-9|TRBD1|few|TRBJ1-4
TGTGCCAGCAGCTTAGGACGGACAGGGGGGCTTCTTCTTCGTGAAAAACTGTTTTTT
CASSLGRTGGLLLREKLFF
>TRBV6-5|NA|NA|TRBJ2-7
TGTGCCAGCAGCTCGGCGGGTTACGAGCAGTACTTC
CASSSAGYEQYF
>TRBV7-9|TRBD2|NA|TRBJ2-5
TGTGCCAGCAGTCGGGGGGGGACAGAGACCCAGTACTTC
CASSRGGTETQYF
>TRBV6-1|NA|few|TRBJ2-3
TGTGCCAGCAGTGAAGCGGGGGCTAGCACAGATACGCAGTATTTT
CASSEAGASTDTQYF
>TRBV29-1|NA|NA|TRBJ2-5
TGCAGCGTTGTACAGGGTATGCGGAGGCCCGAGAACTTC
CSVVQGMRRPENF
>TRBV6-6|NA|few|TRBJ2-7
TGTGCCAGCAGTTACCTACCGTCGGGGGAGCAGTACTTC
CASSYLPSGEQYF
>TRBV5-1|NA|many|TRBJ2-3
TGCGCCAGCAGCTTGCGGTGGACAGATACGCAGTATTTT
CASSLRWTDTQYF
>TRBV6-5|NA|few|TRBJ2-1
TGTGCCAGCAAGGAATCCGGGAGAAAGAATGAGCAGTTCTTC
CASKESGRKNEQFF
>TRBV29-1|TRBD1|many|TRBJ1-3
TGCAGCGTTGAAAAACAGGGGGCGGACACCATATATTTT
CSVEKQGADTIYF
>TRBV6-5|TRBD1|NA|TRBJ2-7
TGTGGCAGCATGAAGACAGGGGGGTACGAGCAGTACTTC
CGSMKTGGYEQYF
>TRBV7-9|TRBD1|NA|TRBJ2-6
TGTGCCAGCAGCTTGTGGGGGACAGGGGAGACCAACGTCCTGACTTTC
CASSLWGTGETNVLTF
>TRBV5-1|NA|NA|TRBJ1-6
TGCGCCAGCAGCTTGGATTCAGGGCAATCACCCCTCCACTTT
CASSLDSGQSPLHF
>TRBV6-5|NA|NA|TRBJ2-7
TGTGCCAGCATTCAGTCAGGGGATACCTACGAGCAGTACTTC
CASIQSGDTYEQYF
>TRBV27|TRBD1|NA|TRBJ1-6
TGTGCCAGCAGCTCCCCGGACAGGGACGGTTCACCCCTCCACTTT
CASSSPDRDGSPLHF
>TRBV19|TRBD1|NA|TRBJ1-1
TGTGCCAGCGTGGACAGGGTCAGCACTGAAGCTTTCTTT
CASVDRVSTEAFF
>TRBV14|NA|NA|TRBJ1-2
TGTGCCAGCAGCCCGGGAGGGATTTGGAGCTATGGCTACACCTTC
CASSPGGIWSYGYTF
>TRBV7-2|TRBD1|few|TRBJ1-1
TGTGCCAGCAGCCCGGGACAGATGAACACTGAAGCTTTCTTT
CASSPGQMNTEAFF
>TRBV29-1|TRBD1|few|TRBJ2-1
TGCAGCGTAAGTAATCCGGGACAGGGCTCCAATGAGCAGTTCTTC
CSVSNPGQGSNEQFF
>TRBV5-6|TRBD1|NA|TRBJ2-5
TGTGCCAGCAGCTTGGTTTGGGGAGGACAGGGCGGGGAGACCCAGTACTTC
CASSLVWGGQGGETQYF
>TRBV5-6|TRBD2|NA|TRBJ2-3
TGTGCCAGCAGCTTGATGGGTTCTAGCGGGGGGGCGGGCACAGATACGCAGTATTTT
CASSLMGSSGGAGTDTQYF
>TRBV9|TRBD1|few|TRBJ1-2
TGTGCCAGCAGCTACAGGGGTGGCGATGGCTACACCTTC
CASSYRGGDGYTF
>TRBV6-5|NA|NA|TRBJ2-6
TGTGCCAGCAGTTCTCCCCGGGACTCTGGGGCCAACGTCCTGACTTTC
CASSSPRDSGANVLTF
>TRBV4-3|NA|NA|TRBJ2-2
NA
CASSPSVAGNTGELFF
>TRBV4-3|NA|NA|TRBJ2-7
TGCGCCAGCAGCCAAGGTTATGAGAGCTCCTACGAGCAGTACTTC
CASSQGYESSYEQYF
>TRBV18|NA|NA|TRBJ1-1
TGTGCCAGCTCACTTTCAGGGGCTGGGAACACTGAAGCTTTCTTT
CASSLSGAGNTEAFF
>TRBV5-1|NA|NA|TRBJ2-2
TGCGCCAGCAGCTTGTCCCAACAGGTCCTCGGGGAGCTGTTTTTT
CASSLSQQVLGELFF
>TRBV2|TRBD2|few|TRBJ2-3
TGTGCCAGCAGGCGGACTAGCGGGGGGTTAAACACAGATACGCAGTATTTT
CASRRTSGGLNTDTQYF